The rows below give T cell receptor beta chains drawn from one sample of a study of lymphopenia after photon versus proton radiotherapy. Clones were read by immunoSEQ multiplex PCR, and TCRdb kept only the in-frame ones, dropping some. The data hold around 62,000 clones, with roughly 83% observed a single time. Source: peripheral blood, taken from a patient treated with proton-based radiotherapy. The receptors come from a man aged 55 to 70 with pancreatic cancer. Both conserved end residues are part of each CDR3. The D gene is left open where the match is weak. Clone size, where shown, is once, few, many, or a class for clones that have expanded.

J | D | V | size | DNA | CDR3
TRBJ2-1 | TRBD2 | TRBV7-3 | . | TGTGCCAGCAGCTTAAGCGGGAGGGTCGATGAGCAGTTCTTC | CASSLSGRVDEQFF
TRBJ1-2 | . | TRBV28 | . | TGTGCCAGCATGTATGGGGGGATGTCGGGCTACACCTTC | CASMYGGMSGYTF
TRBJ2-1 | . | TRBV14 | . | TGTGCCAGCAGCCAATGGAGCGGCCACAATGAGCAGTTCTTC | CASSQWSGHNEQFF
TRBJ2-5 | . | TRBV7-9 | few | TGTGCCAGCAGTGGCCGAGTCCAAGAGACCCAGTACTTC | CASSGRVQETQYF
TRBJ2-1 | TRBD2 | TRBV27 | once | TGTGCCAGCAGTCCCTCCATAGCGGGAGGACGAAATGAGCAGTTCTTC | CASSPSIAGGRNEQFF
TRBJ1-5 | TRBD1 | TRBV15 | . | TGTGCCACCAGCAGAGATAATCAGGGGGGCCGGGTTCAGCCCCAGCATTTT | CATSRDNQGGRVQPQHF
TRBJ2-1 | TRBD2 | TRBV7-7 | . | TGTGCTAGCAGCTCCGGGACTAGTTGGGGCAATGAGCAGTTCTTC | CASSSGTSWGNEQFF
TRBJ2-7 | TRBD1 | TRBV28 | . | TGTGCCAGCACCATAGACAGGGCCTACGAGCAGTACTTC | CASTIDRAYEQYF
TRBJ1-2 | . | TRBV11-2 | . | TGTGCCAGCAGCTCCGTGGACAGCCCGCCTTATGGCTACACCTTC | CASSSVDSPPYGYTF
TRBJ1-3 | . | TRBV28 | . | TGTGCCAGCAGTTTAAGTGCCGGAAACACCATATATTTT | CASSLSAGNTIYF
TRBJ2-2 | . | TRBV2 | . | TGTGCCAGCAGTGAAATGGCCGCTTCGAACACCGGGGAGCTGTTTTTT | CASSEMAASNTGELFF
TRBJ2-2 | . | TRBV4-3 | . | TGCGCCAGCAGCCGCGTCGGCGGGCTCCAGAACACCGGGGAGCTGTTTTTT | CASSRVGGLQNTGELFF
TRBJ2-2 | TRBD2 | TRBV7-8 | . | TGTGCCAGCAGCTTAGGGCTAGCGGGAGCTAATACCGGGGAGCTGTTTTTT | CASSLGLAGANTGELFF
TRBJ1-1 | TRBD1 | TRBV6-1 | . | TGTGCCACGAAAACTAACAGGGGTGTGAACACTGAAGCTTTCTTT | CATKTNRGVNTEAFF
TRBJ1-5 | . | TRBV2 | . | TGTGCCAGCAGTGAAAGACGGCAGAACAATCAGCCCCAGCATTTT | CASSERRQNNQPQHF
TRBJ2-7 | . | TRBV11-1 | . | TGTGCCAGCAGCTTTGAGGGCTCGTCCTACGAGCAGTACTTC | CASSFEGSSYEQYF
TRBJ2-2 | TRBD1 | TRBV5-1 | . | TGCGCCAGCAGCCTCGGGACAGGGGCCACCGGGGAGCTGTTTTTT | CASSLGTGATGELFF
TRBJ2-1 | . | TRBV27 | . | TGTGCCAGCAGTTTATTGGGTGACAGAAAAAATGAGCAGTTCTTC | CASSLLGDRKNEQFF
TRBJ1-4 | . | TRBV7-2 | . | TGTGCCAGCAGCTTGGGTCCTCCGGGTTCTACTGAAAAACTGTTTTTT | CASSLGPPGSTEKLFF
TRBJ1-2 | . | TRBV29-1 | . | TGCAGCGTTGATAGCCTCGGGCACAATAACTATGGCTACACCTTC | CSVDSLGHNNYGYTF
TRBJ2-1 | . | TRBV14 | . | TGTGCCAGCAGCCGGGGGACTGAGCAGTTCTTC | CASSRGTEQFF
TRBJ2-7 | TRBD1 | TRBV11-2 | . | TGTGCCACCCAGGGGGCCCTAAACTCCTACGAGCAGTACTTC | CATQGALNSYEQYF
TRBJ2-7 | TRBD2 | TRBV28 | . | TGTGCCAGCAGTTGGGGACTAGTTATCCCCGAGCAGTACTTC | CASSWGLVIPEQYF
TRBJ1-1 | . | TRBV7-9 | . | TGTGCCAGCAGCTTAGGGGTACGGGGAACTGAAGCTTTCTTT | CASSLGVRGTEAFF
TRBJ2-1 | TRBD1 | TRBV9 | . | TGTGCCAGCAGCGTAGTGGGACAGCCATTGGTTGGCAATGAGCAGTTCTTC | CASSVVGQPLVGNEQFF
TRBJ2-1 | TRBD2 | TRBV27 | . | TGTGCCAGCAGTATTGGGGGACTAGCGGGAGGGCCTCCGTTCTTC | CASSIGGLAGGPPFF
TRBJ2-1 | TRBD1 | TRBV28 | once | TGTGCCAGCACACGACAGGGTATTTACAATGAGCAGTTCTTC | CASTRQGIYNEQFF
TRBJ2-5 | TRBD2 | TRBV2 | once | TGTGCCAGCAGCTCCCCGGGACTAGCGGGAGGGGGCAAGACCCAGTACTTC | CASSSPGLAGGGKTQYF
TRBJ1-1 | TRBD1 | TRBV7-2 | few | TGTGCCAGCAGCTTACGGACAGGAAACACTGAAGCTTTCTTT | CASSLRTGNTEAFF
TRBJ2-7 | . | TRBV11-2 | few | TGTGCCAGCAGCTTGGCAGGAAGCTCCTACGAGCAGTACTTC | CASSLAGSSYEQYF
TRBJ2-2 | . | TRBV28 | . | TGTGCCAGCACTCGGGCAGGGAGCACCGGGGAGCTGTTTTTT | CASTRAGSTGELFF
TRBJ1-1 | . | TRBV28 | . | TGTGCCACCAAGGGGGGCACGGGGAACACTGAAGCTTTCTTT | CATKGGTGNTEAFF
TRBJ1-2 | TRBD1 | TRBV9 | . | TGTGCCAGCAGCCAAACACCAGGGGGGGGCTATGGCTACACCTTC | CASSQTPGGGYGYTF
TRBJ2-7 | . | TRBV6-1 | few | TGTGCCACCGCGGCCCGATACGAGCAGTACTTC | CATAARYEQYF
TRBJ2-1 | . | TRBV30 | once | TGTGCCCTTTCGACAGGCCTATACAATGAGCAGTTCTTC | CALSTGLYNEQFF
TRBJ1-1 | . | TRBV18 | few | TGTGCCAGCTCACCGTCGGGGGAGAACACTGAAGCTTTCTTT | CASSPSGENTEAFF
TRBJ2-7 | . | TRBV28 | . | TGTGCCAGCAGTTGGCCAGGGGTGCGCGAGCAGTACTTC | CASSWPGVREQYF